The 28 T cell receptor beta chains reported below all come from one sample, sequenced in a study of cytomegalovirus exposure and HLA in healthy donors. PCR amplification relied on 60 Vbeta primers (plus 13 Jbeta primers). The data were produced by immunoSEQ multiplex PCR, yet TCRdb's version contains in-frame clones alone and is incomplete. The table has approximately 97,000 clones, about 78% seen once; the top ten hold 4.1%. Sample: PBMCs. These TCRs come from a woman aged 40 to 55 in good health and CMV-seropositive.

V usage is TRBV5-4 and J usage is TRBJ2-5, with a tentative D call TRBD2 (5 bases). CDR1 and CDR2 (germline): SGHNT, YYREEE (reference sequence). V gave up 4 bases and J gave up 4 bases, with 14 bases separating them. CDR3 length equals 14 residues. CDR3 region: CASSRGGVSETQYF. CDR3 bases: TGTGCCAGCAGCCGGGGTGGAGTTTCAGAGACCCAGTACTTC.

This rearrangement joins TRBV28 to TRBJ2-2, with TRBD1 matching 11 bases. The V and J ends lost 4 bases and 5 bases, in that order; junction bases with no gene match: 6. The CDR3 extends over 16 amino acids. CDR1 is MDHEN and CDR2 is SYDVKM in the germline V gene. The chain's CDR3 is CASSSTGTGGTGELFF. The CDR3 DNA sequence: TGTGCCAGCAGTTCCACCGGGACAGGGGGTACCGGGGAGCTGTTTTTT.

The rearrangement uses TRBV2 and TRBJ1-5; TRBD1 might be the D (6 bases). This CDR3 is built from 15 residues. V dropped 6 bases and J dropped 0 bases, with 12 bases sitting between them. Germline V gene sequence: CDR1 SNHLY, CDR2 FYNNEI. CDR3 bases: TGTGCCAGCAGCGAGGACAGCCTTAGCAATCAGCCCCAGCATTTT. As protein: CASSEDSLSNQPQHF.

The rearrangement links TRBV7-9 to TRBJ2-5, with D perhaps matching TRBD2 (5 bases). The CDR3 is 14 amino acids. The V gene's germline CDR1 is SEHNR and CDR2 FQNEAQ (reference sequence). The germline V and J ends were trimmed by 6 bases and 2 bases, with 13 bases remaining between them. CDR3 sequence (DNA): TGTGCCAGCAGTTTGACAAGGGAGCAAGAGACCCAGTACTTC. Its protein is CASSLTREQETQYF.

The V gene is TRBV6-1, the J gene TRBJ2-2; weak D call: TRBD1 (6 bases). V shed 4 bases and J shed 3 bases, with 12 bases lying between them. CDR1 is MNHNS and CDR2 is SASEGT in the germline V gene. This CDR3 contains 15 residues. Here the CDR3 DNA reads TGTGCCAGCAGTGGCTCAGGGGCACACACCGGGGAGCTGTTTTTT. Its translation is CASSGSGAHTGELFF.

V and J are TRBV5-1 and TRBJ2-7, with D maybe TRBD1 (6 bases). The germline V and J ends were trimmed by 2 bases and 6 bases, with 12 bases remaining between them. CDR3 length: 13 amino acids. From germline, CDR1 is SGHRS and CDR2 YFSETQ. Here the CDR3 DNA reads TGCGCCAGCAGCTTAGGGGGACAAAGCGAGCAGTACTTC. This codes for CASSLGGQSEQYF.

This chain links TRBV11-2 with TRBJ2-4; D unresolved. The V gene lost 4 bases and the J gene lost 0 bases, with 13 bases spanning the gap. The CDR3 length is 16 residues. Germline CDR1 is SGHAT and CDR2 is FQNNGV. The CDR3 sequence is CASSSRLALAKNIQYF. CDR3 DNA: TGTGCCAGCAGCTCCAGACTCGCGCTAGCCAAAAACATTCAGTACTTC.

CDR3 loop: CASSLGQYATNEKLFF. The CDR3 coding sequence is TGCGCCAGCAGCTTGGGACAGTATGCAACTAATGAAAAACTGTTTTTT. The chain uses TRBV5-1 and TRBJ1-4; D possibly corresponds to TRBD1 (5 bases). Germline-derived CDR1 and CDR2 are SGHRS and YFSETQ. Trimming pared 0 bases from V and 0 bases from J, leaving 9 bases between. There are 16 residues in the CDR3.

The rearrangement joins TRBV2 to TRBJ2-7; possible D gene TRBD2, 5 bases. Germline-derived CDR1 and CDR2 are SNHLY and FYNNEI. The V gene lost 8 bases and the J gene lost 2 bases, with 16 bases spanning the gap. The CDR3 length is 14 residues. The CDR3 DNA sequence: TGTGCCAGCCAATACTTGGGAGACCCCTACGAGCAGTACTTC. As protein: CASQYLGDPYEQYF.

The CDR3 reads CASSWTGGTGELFF. In DNA, the CDR3 is TGTGCCAGCAGTTGGACAGGGGGGACCGGGGAGCTGTTTTTT. V and J are TRBV5-6 and TRBJ2-2; the match to TRBD1 covers 10 bases. The CDR3 runs 14 residues. Per germline, CDR1 SGHDT and CDR2 YYEEEE. The J segment lost 5 bases and the V segment lost 5 bases, leaving 3 bases of the junction unmatched.

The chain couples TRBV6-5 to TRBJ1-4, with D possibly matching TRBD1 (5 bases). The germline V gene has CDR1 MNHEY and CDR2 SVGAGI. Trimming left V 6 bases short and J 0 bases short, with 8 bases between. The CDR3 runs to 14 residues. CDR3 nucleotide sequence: TGTGCCAGCAGCGACAGATCAACTAATGAAAAACTGTTTTTT. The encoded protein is CASSDRSTNEKLFF.

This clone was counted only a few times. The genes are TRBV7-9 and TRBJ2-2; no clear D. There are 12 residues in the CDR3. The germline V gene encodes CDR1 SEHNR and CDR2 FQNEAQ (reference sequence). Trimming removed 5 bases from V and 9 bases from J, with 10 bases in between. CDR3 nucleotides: TGTGCCAGCAGCCTCCTCTTCCGGGAGCTGTTTTTT. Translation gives CASSLLFRELFF.

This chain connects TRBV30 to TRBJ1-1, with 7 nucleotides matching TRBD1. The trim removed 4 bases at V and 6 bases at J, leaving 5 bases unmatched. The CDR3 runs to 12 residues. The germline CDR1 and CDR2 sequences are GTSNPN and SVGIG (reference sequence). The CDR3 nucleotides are TGTGCCTGGACCCGGACAGGCTCTGAAGCTTTCTTT. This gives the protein CAWTRTGSEAFF. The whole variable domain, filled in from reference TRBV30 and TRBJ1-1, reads SQTIHQWPATLVQPVGSPLSLECTVEGTSNPNLYWYRQAAGRGLQLLFYSVGIGQISSEVPQNLSASRPQDRQFILSSKKLLLSDSGFYLCAWTRTGSEAFFGQGTRLTVV.

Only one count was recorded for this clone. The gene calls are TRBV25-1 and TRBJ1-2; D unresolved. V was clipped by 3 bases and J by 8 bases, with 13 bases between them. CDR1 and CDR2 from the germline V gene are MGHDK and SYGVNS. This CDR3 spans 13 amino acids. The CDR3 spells CASSDHRTGGYTF. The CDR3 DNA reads TGTGCCAGCAGTGACCACCGGACTGGGGGCTACACCTTC.

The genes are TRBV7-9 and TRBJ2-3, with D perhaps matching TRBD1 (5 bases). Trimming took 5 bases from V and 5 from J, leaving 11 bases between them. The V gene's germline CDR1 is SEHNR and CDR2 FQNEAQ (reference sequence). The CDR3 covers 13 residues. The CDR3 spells CASSHGQLDTQYF. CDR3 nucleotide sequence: TGTGCCAGCAGCCATGGACAACTAGATACGCAGTATTTT.

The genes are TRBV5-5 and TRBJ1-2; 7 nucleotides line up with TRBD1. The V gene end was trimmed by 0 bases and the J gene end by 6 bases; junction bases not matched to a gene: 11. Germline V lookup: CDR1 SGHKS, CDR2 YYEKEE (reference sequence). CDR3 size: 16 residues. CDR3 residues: CASSLAGQVVVDGYTF. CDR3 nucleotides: TGTGCCAGCAGCTTGGCCGGACAGGTCGTTGTAGATGGCTACACCTTC.

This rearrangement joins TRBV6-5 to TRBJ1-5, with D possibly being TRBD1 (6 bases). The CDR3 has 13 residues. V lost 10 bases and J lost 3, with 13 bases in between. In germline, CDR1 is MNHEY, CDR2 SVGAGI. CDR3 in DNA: TGTGCCACGAGAACAGGGTCCAATCAGCCCCAGCATTTT. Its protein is CATRTGSNQPQHF.

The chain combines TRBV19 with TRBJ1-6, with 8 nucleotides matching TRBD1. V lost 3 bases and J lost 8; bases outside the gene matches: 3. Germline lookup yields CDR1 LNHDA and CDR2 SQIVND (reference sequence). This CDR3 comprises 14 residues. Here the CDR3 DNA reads TGTGCCAGTAGTATTCAGGGGGCTGATTCACCCCTCCACTTT. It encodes CASSIQGADSPLHF.

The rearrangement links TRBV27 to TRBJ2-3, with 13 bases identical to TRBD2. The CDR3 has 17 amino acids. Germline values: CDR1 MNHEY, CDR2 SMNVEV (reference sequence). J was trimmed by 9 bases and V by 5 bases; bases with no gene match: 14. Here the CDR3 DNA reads TGTGCCAGCAGTCCGTTACTAGCGGGAGGGAACCCAAAAACGCAGTATTTT. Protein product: CASSPLLAGGNPKTQYF.

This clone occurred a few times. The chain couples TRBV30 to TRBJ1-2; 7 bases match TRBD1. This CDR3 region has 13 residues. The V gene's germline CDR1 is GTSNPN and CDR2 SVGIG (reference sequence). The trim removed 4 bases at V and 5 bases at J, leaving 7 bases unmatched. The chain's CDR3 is CAWNRDRPYGYTF. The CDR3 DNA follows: TGTGCCTGGAACCGGGACAGACCTTATGGCTACACCTTC.

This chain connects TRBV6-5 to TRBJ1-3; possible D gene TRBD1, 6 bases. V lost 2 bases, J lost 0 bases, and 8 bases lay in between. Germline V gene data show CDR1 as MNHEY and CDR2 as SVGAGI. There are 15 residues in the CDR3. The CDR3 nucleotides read TGTGCCAGCAGTTACGGGGGCCTCTCTGGAAACACCATATATTTT. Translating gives CASSYGGLSGNTIYF.

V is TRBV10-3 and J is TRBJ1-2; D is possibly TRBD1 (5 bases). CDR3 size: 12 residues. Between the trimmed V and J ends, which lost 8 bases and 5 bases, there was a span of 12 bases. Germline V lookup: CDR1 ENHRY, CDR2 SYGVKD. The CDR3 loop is CAILEDKYGYTF. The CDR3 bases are TGTGCCATCCTTGAGGACAAGTATGGCTACACCTTC.

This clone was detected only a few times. CDR3 DNA: TGTGCCAGCAGCATTGGACTAGCGGGGCCCTACGAGCAGTACTTC. The encoded protein is CASSIGLAGPYEQYF. The gene calls are TRBV9 and TRBJ2-7, with 12 positions matching TRBD2. Germline CDR1 and CDR2: SGDLS and YYNGEE. V was clipped by 4 bases and J by 2 bases; unmatched bases: 4. This CDR3 comprises 15 residues. Looking up the rest from reference TRBV9 and TRBJ2-7 gives the full variable domain: DSGVTQTPKHLITATGQRVTLRCSPRSGDLSVYWYQQSLDQGLQFLIQYYNGEERAKGNILERFSAQQFPDLHSELNLSSLELGDSALYFCASSIGLAGPYEQYFGPGTRLTVT.

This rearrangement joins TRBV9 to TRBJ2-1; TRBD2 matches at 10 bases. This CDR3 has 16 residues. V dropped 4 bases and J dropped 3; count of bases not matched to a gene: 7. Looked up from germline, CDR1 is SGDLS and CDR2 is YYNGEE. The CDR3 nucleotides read TGTGCCAGCAGCCCTCACGGACTAGCGGACTACAATGAGCAGTTCTTC. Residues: CASSPHGLADYNEQFF.

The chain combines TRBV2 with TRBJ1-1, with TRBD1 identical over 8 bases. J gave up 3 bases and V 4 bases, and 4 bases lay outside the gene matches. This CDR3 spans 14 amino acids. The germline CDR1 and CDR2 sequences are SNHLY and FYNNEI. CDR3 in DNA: TGTGCCAGCAGTGTAACAGGGGGAGACACTGAAGCTTTCTTT. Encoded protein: CASSVTGGDTEAFF.

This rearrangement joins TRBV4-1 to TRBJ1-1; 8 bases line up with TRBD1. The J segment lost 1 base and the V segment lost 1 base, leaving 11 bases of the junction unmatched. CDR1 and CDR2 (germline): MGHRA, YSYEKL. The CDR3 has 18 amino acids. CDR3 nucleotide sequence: TGCGCCAGCAGCCAAGCAAATAACAGGGGGTTAAGGAACACTGAAGCTTTCTTT. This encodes CASSQANNRGLRNTEAFF.

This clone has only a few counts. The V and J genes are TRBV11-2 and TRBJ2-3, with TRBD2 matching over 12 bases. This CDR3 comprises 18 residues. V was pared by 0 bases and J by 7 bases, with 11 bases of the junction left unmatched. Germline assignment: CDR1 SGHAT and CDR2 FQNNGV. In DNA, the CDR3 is TGTGCCAGCAGCTTAGAGGGACTAGCGGGTGAAAATGGGAATACGCAGTATTTT. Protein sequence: CASSLEGLAGENGNTQYF.

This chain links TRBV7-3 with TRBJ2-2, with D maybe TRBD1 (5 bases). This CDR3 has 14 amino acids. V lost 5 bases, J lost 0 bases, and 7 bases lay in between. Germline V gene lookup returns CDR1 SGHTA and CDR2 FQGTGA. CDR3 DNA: TGTGCCAGCAGCCCGGACACGAACACCGGGGAGCTGTTTTTT. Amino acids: CASSPDTNTGELFF.